Sequencing of this T cell receptor (beta chain) was carried out in a study of shared clonotypes between healthy human individuals. Study-wide results and caveats: How much donors shared clonotypes was expected to be affected by sequencing depth.

Notes on this clone: Its target is unknown.

Germline V lookup: CDR1 SGHRS, CDR2 YFSETQ. The CDR3 covers 12 residues. The V gene lost 2 bases and the J gene lost 8 bases, with 9 bases spanning the gap. Authors' data handling: ImmunoSEQ only sent back junction sequences with no quality scores, so filtering was done differently. The protocol was immunoSEQ multiplex PCR, while the TCRdb copy is restricted to in-frame clones and leaves out a portion. V and J calls and clone size are as listed in that table; D and trimming were resolved from the DNA. This sample has about 960,000 clones; more than 75% occur once, and the top ten carry roughly 1.5%. This clonotype was obtained from a man between 18 and 29 years old in good health. Input material: memory CD4+ T cells sorted from blood. The subset: CD45RA-negative fraction. This sequence joins TRBV5-1 and TRBJ2-3, with unresolved D. CDR3 coding DNA: TGCGCCAGCAGCTTTGGTGACGCTACGCAGTATTTT. Translation gives CASSFGDATQYF.